This is a list of T cell receptor beta chains from one sample in a study of T cells in Graves' hyperthyroidism and ophthalmopathy. TCRdb independently ran MiXCR on the multiplex PCR reads; one entry per CDR3 protein. The sample lists under 400,000 distinct CDR3 sequences, approximately 18% occurring once. Specimen: blood. The receptors stem from a middle-aged woman with Graves' ophthalmopathy. Each CDR3 is given with its conserved first and last residue. Each record gives: V gene, clone size, D gene, CDR3 length, J gene, CDR3 DNA, CDR3 protein. The D gene is left open where the match is weak. Some rows have no size entry. The others give once, few or many, or a class for an expanded clone.

V: TRBV11-2
size: many
D: NA
length: 13
J: TRBJ1-3
DNA: TGTGCCAGTACCCGGGGCTCTGGAAACACCATATATTTT
CDR3: CASTRGSGNTIYF

V: TRBV7-2
size: many
D: TRBD1
length: 18
J: TRBJ2-5
DNA: TGTGCCAGCAGCTTAAGTAGGACAGGGAATCGGGTGCAAGAGACCCAGTACTTC
CDR3: CASSLSRTGNRVQETQYF

V: TRBV4-1
size: many
D: NA
length: 15
J: TRBJ1-1
DNA: TGCGCCAGCAGCCCCCGGAGGGGCAACGAGAATGAAGCTTTCTTT
CDR3: CASSPRRGNENEAFF

V: TRBV29-1
size: many
D: NA
length: 16
J: TRBJ2-2
DNA: TGCAGCGTTGAAACCGGGACAAGGCGCAACACCGGGGAGCTGTTTTTT
CDR3: CSVETGTRRNTGELFF

V: TRBV14
size: NA
D: NA
length: 15
J: TRBJ1-2
DNA: TGTGCCAGCAGCCAAGGGGACATCCCTAGCTATGGCTACACCTTC
CDR3: CASSQGDIPSYGYTF

V: TRBV11-2
size: many
D: TRBD1
length: 13
J: TRBJ2-7
DNA: TGTGCCAGCAGCTACGGGGACAGGAGCGAGCAGTACTTC
CDR3: CASSYGDRSEQYF

V: TRBV18
size: many
D: NA
length: 14
J: TRBJ1-1
DNA: TGTGCCAGCTCACCACCTTATAGGGACACTGAAGCTTTCTTT
CDR3: CASSPPYRDTEAFF

V: TRBV7-2
size: many
D: TRBD2
length: 18
J: TRBJ2-7
DNA: TGTGCCAGCAGCTTAGCTCACCCCTCGCGGGAGCTCCATTACGAGCAGTACTTC
CDR3: CASSLAHPSRELHYEQYF

V: TRBV6-2/TRBV6-3
size: NA
D: NA
length: 14
J: TRBJ2-2
DNA: TGTGCCAGCAGTTACAGGGGGGACACCGGGGAGCTGTTCTTT
CDR3: CASSYRGDTGELFF

V: TRBV6-1
size: many
D: TRBD2
length: 13
J: TRBJ2-1
DNA: TGTGCCAGTCGGACAAGCGGGACCCTTGGGCAGTTCTTC
CDR3: CASRTSGTLGQFF

V: TRBV30
size: few
D: NA
length: 18
J: TRBJ2-4
DNA: TGTGCCTGGAGTGTCTTACCGGGCGGGATTATAGCCAAAAACATTCAGTACTTC
CDR3: CAWSVLPGGIIAKNIQYF

V: TRBV28
size: many
D: TRBD1
length: 18
J: TRBJ2-2
DNA: TGTGCCAGCAGTTTCGGGACAGGGGGCGCAGGGGGCACCGGGGAGCTGTTTTTT
CDR3: CASSFGTGGAGGTGELFF

V: TRBV12-5
size: NA
D: NA
length: 15
J: TRBJ1-2
DNA: TGTGCTAGTGGTGCGGAACCACACAGGATCTATGGCTACACCTTC
CDR3: CASGAEPHRIYGYTF

V: TRBV11-2
size: many
D: TRBD2
length: 14
J: TRBJ2-5
DNA: TGTGCCAGCAGCTTTAGTGCGGGGGAGGAGACCCAGTACTTC
CDR3: CASSFSAGEETQYF

V: TRBV20-1
size: NA
D: NA
length: 13
J: TRBJ2-2
DNA: TGCAGTGCCCCGTTGGAGAACACCGGGGAGCTGTTTTTT
CDR3: CSAPLENTGELFF

V: TRBV6-1
size: NA
D: TRBD1
length: 16
J: TRBJ1-5
DNA: TGTGCCAGCAGTGAAGGCACAGGGGGTAGGAATCAGCCCCAGCATTTT
CDR3: CASSEGTGGRNQPQHF

V: TRBV7-2
size: many
D: NA
length: 13
J: TRBJ1-1
DNA: TGTGCCAGCAGTAACATCGGAGCCGTCCCAGCTTTCTTT
CDR3: CASSNIGAVPAFF

V: TRBV6-2/TRBV6-3
size: many
D: TRBD1
length: 19
J: TRBJ1-5
DNA: TGTGCCAGCAGTTACCGGGGACAGGGCGGGGAGTGGGGCAATCAGCCCCAGCATTTT
CDR3: CASSYRGQGGEWGNQPQHF

V: TRBV7-2
size: many
D: NA
length: 15
J: TRBJ2-2
DNA: TGTGCCAGCAGCCCGCTCAGCCGAAACACCGGGGAGCTGTTTTTT
CDR3: CASSPLSRNTGELFF

V: TRBV11-2
size: many
D: NA
length: 13
J: TRBJ2-3
DNA: TGTGCCAGCAGCTCAGGCGGGGCAGATACGCAGTATTTT
CDR3: CASSSGGADTQYF

V: TRBV2
size: many
D: TRBD1
length: 15
J: TRBJ2-7
DNA: TGTGCCAGCAGTGAAGATGAGACAGGGGCCTACGAGCAGTACTTC
CDR3: CASSEDETGAYEQYF

V: TRBV11-3
size: many
D: NA
length: 14
J: TRBJ2-2
DNA: TGTGCCAGCAGCTTAACCCGCCAGGCCGGGGAGCTGTTTTTT
CDR3: CASSLTRQAGELFF

V: TRBV20-1
size: many
D: TRBD1
length: 16
J: TRBJ1-5
DNA: TGCAGTGCTAGCGACAGGGGAACATATAGCAATCAGCCCCAGCATTTT
CDR3: CSASDRGTYSNQPQHF

V: TRBV7-3
size: many
D: NA
length: 16
J: TRBJ2-1
DNA: TGTGCCAGCAGCTTAACAGGGTCACCTCTCTACAATGAGCAGTTCTTC
CDR3: CASSLTGSPLYNEQFF

V: TRBV18
size: NA
D: NA
length: 16
J: TRBJ2-2
DNA: TGTGCCAGCTCACCTCAAGGCATTTCGAACACCGGGGAGCTGTCTTTT
CDR3: CASSPQGISNTGELSF

V: TRBV27
size: many
D: NA
length: 13
J: TRBJ1-6
DNA: TGTGCCAGCAGCCCCCCCCACAGCTCACCCCTCCACTTT
CDR3: CASSPPHSSPLHF

V: TRBV12-3/TRBV12-4
size: many
D: NA
length: 13
J: TRBJ2-7
DNA: TGTGCCAGCAGCCCGACCGCTTCCTACGAGCAGTACTTC
CDR3: CASSPTASYEQYF

V: TRBV29-1
size: many
D: NA
length: 14
J: TRBJ1-3
DNA: TGCAGCGTTGGTTCCGCGGGGGCCGGAAACACCATATATTTT
CDR3: CSVGSAGAGNTIYF

V: TRBV20-1
size: many
D: TRBD1
length: 15
J: TRBJ2-7
DNA: TGCAGTGCTAGAGTTCCGGACAGGGCCTTCTACGAGCAGTACTTC
CDR3: CSARVPDRAFYEQYF

V: TRBV28
size: many
D: NA
length: 15
J: TRBJ1-2
DNA: TGTGCCAGCAGTAGGGGTATCAGGGGATGGAGTGGCTACACCTTC
CDR3: CASSRGIRGWSGYTF

V: TRBV20-1
size: many
D: NA
length: 12
J: TRBJ1-1
DNA: TGCAGGCAGTTGGGAGTGAACACTGAAGCTTTCTTT
CDR3: CRQLGVNTEAFF

V: TRBV6-5
size: many
D: NA
length: 14
J: TRBJ2-7
DNA: TGTGCCAGCAGTTACCTAGGACAAGCCCACGAGCAGTACTTC
CDR3: CASSYLGQAHEQYF

V: TRBV28
size: many
D: NA
length: 13
J: TRBJ1-1
DNA: TGTGCCAGCAGTTTCGCACGGGAATATCGAGCTTTCTTT
CDR3: CASSFAREYRAFF

V: TRBV3-1
size: many
D: NA
length: 15
J: TRBJ1-2
DNA: TGTGCCAGCAGCCAAGACCCGGATAGGAGCCGTGGCTACACCTTC
CDR3: CASSQDPDRSRGYTF

V: TRBV27
size: NA
D: NA
length: 14
J: TRBJ1-4
DNA: TGTGCCAGCAGTCTAACGCAGGGTCGTGAAAAACTGTTTTTT
CDR3: CASSLTQGREKLFF

V: TRBV6-5
size: NA
D: TRBD2
length: 16
J: TRBJ2-5
DNA: TGTGCCAGCAGTTACGCAGCGGGGTACACCCAAGAGACCCAGTACTTC
CDR3: CASSYAAGYTQETQYF

V: TRBV5-1
size: many
D: TRBD2
length: 15
J: TRBJ2-7
DNA: TGCGCCAGCAGCGGAGGGACTAGCGGAGCCTACGAGCAGTACTTC
CDR3: CASSGGTSGAYEQYF

V: TRBV20-1
size: many
D: TRBD1
length: 14
J: TRBJ1-1
DNA: TGCAGTGCTAACAGGGGTGGTGGGAACACTGAAGCTTTCTTT
CDR3: CSANRGGGNTEAFF

V: TRBV5-1
size: many
D: TRBD2
length: 16
J: TRBJ2-3
DNA: TGCGCCAGCAGCTTGGTTGGCGGGAGTTGGTCAGATACGCAGTATTTT
CDR3: CASSLVGGSWSDTQYF

V: TRBV6-1
size: many
D: TRBD1
length: 13
J: TRBJ2-2
DNA: TGTGGCACCAGGGGGCGGGGCACCGGGGAGCTGTTTTTT
CDR3: CGTRGRGTGELFF

V: TRBV4-2
size: few
D: NA
length: 13
J: TRBJ1-5
DNA: TGTGCCAGCAGCGGGGGGCGGAATCAGCCCCAGCATTTT
CDR3: CASSGGRNQPQHF

V: TRBV18
size: many
D: NA
length: 14
J: TRBJ2-5
DNA: TGTGCCAGCTCACCACCGAGCGCCCTTGGAACCCAGTACTTC
CDR3: CASSPPSALGTQYF

V: TRBV7-2
size: many
D: NA
length: 15
J: TRBJ1-5
DNA: TGTGCCAGCAGCTTAGGGGGCAGCAGCAATCAGCCCCAGCATTTT
CDR3: CASSLGGSSNQPQHF

V: TRBV28
size: few
D: NA
length: 12
J: TRBJ2-5
DNA: TGTGCCAGCAGTTTATTACGGGGGACCCAGTACTTC
CDR3: CASSLLRGTQYF

V: TRBV24-1
size: many
D: NA
length: 15
J: TRBJ1-1
DNA: TGTGCCACCAGTAGTTCCGACATGGGAGACACTGAAGCTTTCTTT
CDR3: CATSSSDMGDTEAFF

V: TRBV12-3/TRBV12-4
size: many
D: NA
length: 13
J: TRBJ1-1
DNA: TGTGCCAGCAGGATGACGGGTTACACTGAAGCTTTCTTT
CDR3: CASRMTGYTEAFF

V: TRBV4-1
size: many
D: NA
length: 16
J: TRBJ2-2
DNA: TGCGCCAGCAGCCGAGACGGACACGCGAACACCGGGGAGCTGTTTTTT
CDR3: CASSRDGHANTGELFF

V: TRBV6-2/TRBV6-3
size: NA
D: NA
length: 12
J: TRBJ2-7
DNA: TGTGCCAGCAGTCAACCGGGGACAGAGCAGTACTTC
CDR3: CASSQPGTEQYF

V: TRBV7-9
size: many
D: NA
length: 15
J: TRBJ1-5
DNA: TGTGCCAGCAGCCCCCAAGGGGGGAACAATCAGCCCCAGCATTTT
CDR3: CASSPQGGNNQPQHF

V: TRBV27
size: many
D: TRBD1
length: 13
J: TRBJ1-3
DNA: TGTGCCAGCAGGGGACAGGGGAGAAACACCATATATTTT
CDR3: CASRGQGRNTIYF

V: TRBV28
size: NA
D: NA
length: 13
J: TRBJ2-7
DNA: TGTGCCAGCAGTTTGTCAGGGTTGAGGGAGCAGTACTTC
CDR3: CASSLSGLREQYF

V: TRBV6-1
size: many
D: NA
length: 13
J: TRBJ2-7
DNA: TGTGCCAGCATCAGAGGCAGAAACTACGAGCAGTACTTC
CDR3: CASIRGRNYEQYF

V: TRBV12-3/TRBV12-4
size: many
D: NA
length: 13
J: TRBJ1-5
DNA: TGTGCCAGCAGTTTTATGGGCGATCAGCCCCAGCATTTT
CDR3: CASSFMGDQPQHF